Detailed here is one TCR beta chain. Its target is unknown. Between the trimmed V and J ends, which lost 1 base and 2 bases, there was a span of 9 bases. Germline-derived CDR1 and CDR2 are SGHTA and FQGNSA. The CDR3 is 14 residues long. The data were obtained in a study of CD8+CD57+ T cells in acquired aplastic anemia. TCR beta VDJ and CDR3 profiling used genomic DNA as template. Via MiXCR, TCRdb re-called the reads, giving one row per CDR3 protein. The sample holds approximately 160,000 distinct CDR3 sequences, approximately 40% seen once. Study outcomes and limitations: About 30 shared CD8+ CDR3s appeared highly expressed within patients' immunodominant clones.

The chain joins TRBV7-2 to TRBJ2-7; tentatively, D is TRBD1 or TRBD2 (6 bases each). The sequence derives from a human donor in good health. Sequencing input: sorted CD4+, CD8+, or CD8+CD57+ T cells (not recorded which) from PBMCs. The CDR3: CASSLDGGPYEQYF. As DNA, the CDR3 is TGTGCCAGCAGCTTAGACGGGGGCCCCTACGAGCAGTACTTC.